The present TCR beta chain was sequenced within a study of response to subunit inactivated influenza vaccine. Study results and caveats: The authors offered the suggestion that each seasonal influenza vaccination recruits few new T cells.

Trimming left V 0 bases short and J 7 bases short, with 7 bases between. There are 14 residues in the CDR3. CDR1 and CDR2 (germline): LGHDT, YNNKEL (reference sequence). This clonotype has only a few counts. Its antigen remains unidentified. Each CDR3 protein gets one entry after TCRdb re-called the RT-PCR reads with MiXCR. The sample yields about half a million distinct CDR3 sequences, less than 8% seen once. V is TRBV3-1 and J is TRBJ1-6; the D gene is possibly TRBD1 (5 bases). The sequencing used PBMCs from blood, collected around 25 months after vaccination. This clonotype was sampled from a man between 50 and 69 years old who received an inactivated influenza vaccine. CDR3 sequence: CASSQDGGNSPLHF. The CDR3 nucleotides read TGTGCCAGCAGCCAAGATGGGGGAAATTCACCCCTCCACTTT.